This record covers a single T cell receptor beta chain. Its specific antigen is unknown. Base qualities are not recorded, but no much larger clone differs from it by a single base. The CDR3 contains 19 residues, cysteine and phenylalanine counted. The entry retains the CDR3 DNA only, 57 bases that are in frame from base 1. CDR1 and CDR2 are read off the germline V gene as SGDLS and YYNGEE. V is trimmed back by 4 bases and J by 0 bases, and the junction contains 12 bases that no gene match accounts for. The data derive from a study of blood T cell repertoires in COVID-19 (dated by TCRdb to 2020 to 2021). Concerning the study at large: Samples from collaborators originated in the United States, Italy and Spain and spanned both the acute and convalescent phases of COVID-19. The prospective study material was composed of cDNA or gDNA derived from T cells, B-cell-depleted T cells, or PBMCs. The dataset comprised deeply sampled blood TCRbeta repertoires from subjects exposed to, actively infected with, or recovered from COVID-19. The repertoires were released in a freely available public database intended as a resource for research on the immune response to SARS-CoV-2. Samples came from the ongoing ImmuneRACE study (first 160 participants) plus 1,254 subjects from 6 global collaborators. Nearly every sample came with metadata listing a de-identified subject ID, COVID-19 status, age in years and sex. Where available, HLA class I and class II types were obtained from metadata supplied by the sample provider rather than from assay-based typing.

The immunoSEQ Assay, a bias-controlled multiplex PCR, was used to amplify TCRbeta CDR3 regions from genomic DNA. The authors' analysis ran thus. The number of nucleated cells in each sample was estimated by amplification of reference gene primers within the assay. To quantify the absolute abundance of each unique TCRbeta CDR3 rearrangement, sequence reads were collapsed and filtered. For each sample, productive Simpson clonality was calculated as the square root of Simpson's diversity index across productive rearrangements. TCRdb retrieved this table from immuneACCESS and kept in-frame rearrangements only. Not all clones are present; in checked studies, unresolved V genes account for under half, and no reason is known for the remainder. V and J calls and clone size are those listed in that table; D and trimming were worked out from the DNA. The sample profile shows around 140,000 clones; around 86% of them were found once. The ten biggest clones cover approximately 11% of the sample.

Overall results and qualifications from the work: The amount of clinical and demographic metadata varied by source and participant and was provided uncurated.

In the prospective study, participants were roughly 18 to 100 years old, resided in fewer than 25 geographic areas of the United States, and were enrolled through a virtual design. In the prospective study, participants were assigned to cohorts based on the clinical history participants reported in a screening survey and a study questionnaire. Recovered participants in ImmuneRACE Cohort 3 were defined as having two consecutive negative NP/OP PCR tests, clearance from a healthcare professional, or resolution of symptoms. In the prospective study, whole blood, serum and a nasopharyngeal or oropharyngeal swab were collected from each participant by mobile phlebotomists. Prospective study participants could optionally give additional blood draws and questionnaires over an approximately 2-month period. Before DNA extraction, prospective study blood samples were shipped either frozen or at room temperature.

The TCR originated in a man in his sixties who had recovered from COVID-19. Sequencing input: PBMCs or T cells enriched from blood (not recorded which). The receptor chain draws on TRBV9 and TRBJ2-6; TRBD1 fits 8 bases in the junction. The CDR3 here reads CASSLQSGQAFSGANVLTF. Here is the DNA: TGTGCCAGCAGCCTCCAATCGGGACAGGCCTTCTCTGGGGCCAACGTCCTGACTTTC.